This T cell receptor (beta chain) was identified in a study of blood T cell repertoires in COVID-19. The wider study: Acute-phase and convalescent COVID-19 samples originated in the United States, Italy and Spain.

In the original analysis: By means of reference gene primer amplification, nucleated cell counts were estimated. Profiling relied on immunoSEQ multiplex PCR, and the TCRdb table lists in-frame clones only, not all of them. That table gives V, J and clone size, and the DNA gave D and trimming. This sample yields around 270,000 clones, of which 75% to 90% are seen a single time; roughly 5% belongs to the top ten. J was trimmed by 8 bases and V by 7 bases; bases with no gene match: 11. The CDR3 loop spans 14 amino acids. Germline V CDR1 and CDR2: KGHDR, SFDVKD. The receptor was isolated from a man aged 40-55 years with acute or convalescent COVID-19. The sample taken for sequencing was peripheral blood. V and J are TRBV24-1 and TRBJ2-3; the match to TRBD2 covers 7 bases. As DNA, the CDR3 is TGTGCCACCAGATCCTCAGCGGGAACCTCTACGCAGTATTTT. Translation: CATRSSAGTSTQYF.